Presented here are 2 T cell receptor beta chains from one specimen sequenced in a study of blood T cell repertoires in COVID-19. TCRdb's copy holds only in-frame clones and misses some; the assay was immunoSEQ multiplex PCR. The profile shows about 330,000 clones, over 70% of them singletons. Sequencing input: PBMCs or T cells enriched from blood (not recorded which). These receptors all come from a man between 25 and 39 years old who had recovered from COVID-19.

This chain links TRBV24-1 with TRBJ2-7, with TRBD2 matching 7 bases. CDR1 and CDR2 from the germline V gene are KGHDR and SFDVKD. The V and J ends lost 5 bases and 3 bases, in that order; junction bases with no gene match: 9. This CDR3 has 15 residues. CDR3 bases: TGTGCCACCAGTGGCTTGGGGCGGGAGCGCTACGAGCAGTACTTC. It specifies CATSGLGRERYEQYF.

Of note for this clone: At one of its ends the junction is not consistent with the germline gene, which may arise from a read error. The chain links TRBV6-5 to TRBJ2-7; 9 nucleotides align to TRBD1. Germline CDR1 is MNHEY and CDR2 is SVGAGI. The CDR3 extends over 15 amino acids. As DNA, the CDR3 is TGTGCCGGCAGAGCTACAGGGGGCGCTTCCCACGAGCAGTACTTC. Residues: CAGRATGGASHEQYF.